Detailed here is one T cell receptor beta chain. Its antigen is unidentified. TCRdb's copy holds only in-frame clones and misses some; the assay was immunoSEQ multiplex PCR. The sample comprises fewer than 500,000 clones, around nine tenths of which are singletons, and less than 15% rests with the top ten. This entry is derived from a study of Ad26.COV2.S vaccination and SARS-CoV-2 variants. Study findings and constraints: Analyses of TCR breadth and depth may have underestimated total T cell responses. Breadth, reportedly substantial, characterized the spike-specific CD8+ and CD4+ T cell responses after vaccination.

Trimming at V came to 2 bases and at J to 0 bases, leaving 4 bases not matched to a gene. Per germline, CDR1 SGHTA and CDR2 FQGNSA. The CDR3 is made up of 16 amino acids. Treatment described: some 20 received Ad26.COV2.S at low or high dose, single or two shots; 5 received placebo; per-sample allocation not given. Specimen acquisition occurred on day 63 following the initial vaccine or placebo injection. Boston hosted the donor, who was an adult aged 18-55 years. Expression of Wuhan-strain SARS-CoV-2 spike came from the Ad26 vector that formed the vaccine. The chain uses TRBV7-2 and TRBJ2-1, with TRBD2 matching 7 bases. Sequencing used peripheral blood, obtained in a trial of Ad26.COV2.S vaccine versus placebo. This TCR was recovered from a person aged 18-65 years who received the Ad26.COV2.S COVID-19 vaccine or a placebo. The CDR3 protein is CASSLSGGSSYNEQFF. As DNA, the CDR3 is TGTGCCAGCAGCTTATCAGGCGGGAGCTCCTACAATGAGCAGTTCTTC.